This T cell receptor beta chain was sequenced during a study of Tregs in tolerant kidney transplant recipients. Study results and caveats: No direct test of biological reproducibility was done here. Tregs expanded with activated donor B cells seemed most donor-specific.

Germline V gene sequence: CDR1 SNHLY, CDR2 FYNNEI. V shed 7 bases, J shed 4 bases, and the junction held 4 bases outside the gene matches. The CDR3 consists of 13 residues. Sequencing was performed with immunoSEQ multiplex PCR; in TCRdb, only in-frame clones are kept and a portion is missing. The sample yields tens of thousands of clones, roughly nine tenths seen once. Of note for this clone: Antigen unknown.

CD4+CD25+CD127- Tregs, CD4+CD25- non-Tregs, CD4 and CD8 cells were sorted. The chain recombines TRBV2 with TRBJ1-5; 7 bases match TRBD1. The TCR was taken from a human donor who received a combined kidney and bone marrow transplant. The starting material was CD4+ T cells from blood, obtained before the transplant. Here the CDR3 reads CASKGQPNQPQHF. CDR3 DNA: TGTGCCAGCAAGGGACAGCCGAATCAGCCCCAGCATTTT.